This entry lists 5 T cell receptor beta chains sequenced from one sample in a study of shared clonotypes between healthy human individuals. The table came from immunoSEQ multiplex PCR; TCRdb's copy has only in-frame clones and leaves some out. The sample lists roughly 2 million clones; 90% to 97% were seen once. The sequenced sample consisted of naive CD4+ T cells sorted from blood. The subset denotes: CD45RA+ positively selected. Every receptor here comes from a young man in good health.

In nucleotides, the CDR3 is TGCAGCGGGACCCTAGCGGGGGCCTCCTACGAGCAGTACTTC. It is translated as CSGTLAGASYEQYF. V gene TRBV29-1 combines with J gene TRBJ2-7, with TRBD2 identical over 10 bases. Germline CDR1 is SQVTM and CDR2 is ANQGSEA. This CDR3 region has 14 residues. V trimming: 7 bases; J trimming: 0 bases; junction bases outside the gene matches: 6.

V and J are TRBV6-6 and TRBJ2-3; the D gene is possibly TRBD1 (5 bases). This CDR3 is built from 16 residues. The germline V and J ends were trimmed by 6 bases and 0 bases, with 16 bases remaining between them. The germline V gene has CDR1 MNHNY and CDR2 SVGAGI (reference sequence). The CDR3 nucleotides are TGTGCCAGCAGGCCTACAGGCCCGTCTAGCACAGATACGCAGTATTTT. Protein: CASRPTGPSSTDTQYF.

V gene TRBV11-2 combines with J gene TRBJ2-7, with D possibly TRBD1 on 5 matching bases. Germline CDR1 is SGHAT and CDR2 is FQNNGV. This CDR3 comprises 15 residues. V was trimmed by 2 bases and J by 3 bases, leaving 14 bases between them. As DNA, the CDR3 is TGTGCCAGCAGCTTAAGAAGGCAGGGCGGCTACGAGCAGTACTTC. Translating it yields CASSLRRQGGYEQYF.

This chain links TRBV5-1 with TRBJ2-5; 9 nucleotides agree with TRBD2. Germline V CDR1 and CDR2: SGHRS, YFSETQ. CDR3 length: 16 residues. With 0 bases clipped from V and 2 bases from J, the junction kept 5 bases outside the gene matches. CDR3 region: CASSLGSGGVQETQYF. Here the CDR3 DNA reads TGCGCCAGCAGCTTGGGTAGCGGGGGAGTACAAGAGACCCAGTACTTC.

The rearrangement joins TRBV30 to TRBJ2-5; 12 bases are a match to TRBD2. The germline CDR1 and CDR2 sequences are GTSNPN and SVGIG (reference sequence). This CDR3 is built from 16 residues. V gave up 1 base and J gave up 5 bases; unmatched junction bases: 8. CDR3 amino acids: CAWSEILAGGFETQYF. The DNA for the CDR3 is TGTGCCTGGAGTGAAATACTAGCGGGAGGATTCGAGACCCAGTACTTC.